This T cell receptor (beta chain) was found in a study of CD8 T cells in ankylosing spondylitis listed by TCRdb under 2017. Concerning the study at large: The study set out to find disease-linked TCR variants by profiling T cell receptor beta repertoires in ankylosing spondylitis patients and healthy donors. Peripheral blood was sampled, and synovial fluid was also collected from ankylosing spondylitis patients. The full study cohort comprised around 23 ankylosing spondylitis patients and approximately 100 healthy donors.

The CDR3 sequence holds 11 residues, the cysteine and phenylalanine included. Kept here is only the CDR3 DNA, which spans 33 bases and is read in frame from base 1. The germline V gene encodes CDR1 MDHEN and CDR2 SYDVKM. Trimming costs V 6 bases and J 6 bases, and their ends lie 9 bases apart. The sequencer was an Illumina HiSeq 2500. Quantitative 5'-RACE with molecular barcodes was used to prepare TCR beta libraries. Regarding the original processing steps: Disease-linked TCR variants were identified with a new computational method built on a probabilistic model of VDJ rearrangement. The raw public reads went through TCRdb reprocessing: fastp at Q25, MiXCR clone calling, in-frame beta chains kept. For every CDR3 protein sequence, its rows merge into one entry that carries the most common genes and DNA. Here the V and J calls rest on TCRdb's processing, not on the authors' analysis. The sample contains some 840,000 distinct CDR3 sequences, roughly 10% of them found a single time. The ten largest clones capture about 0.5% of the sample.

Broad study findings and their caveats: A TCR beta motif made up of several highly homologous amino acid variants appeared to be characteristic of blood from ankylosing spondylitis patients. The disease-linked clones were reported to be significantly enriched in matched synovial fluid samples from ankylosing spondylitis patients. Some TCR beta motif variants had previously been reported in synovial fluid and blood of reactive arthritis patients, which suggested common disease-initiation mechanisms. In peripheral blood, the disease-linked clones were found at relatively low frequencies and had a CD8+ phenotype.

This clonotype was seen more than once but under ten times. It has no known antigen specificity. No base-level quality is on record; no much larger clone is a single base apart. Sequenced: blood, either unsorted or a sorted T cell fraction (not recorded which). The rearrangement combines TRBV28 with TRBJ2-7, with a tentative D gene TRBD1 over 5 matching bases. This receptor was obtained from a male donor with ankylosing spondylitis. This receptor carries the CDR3 CASSRRGEQYF. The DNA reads TGTGCCAGCAGCCGTAGGGGCGAGCAGTACTTC.